These 20 T cell receptor beta chains were all obtained from the same sample, sequenced in a study of blood T cell repertoires in COVID-19. Sequencing used immunoSEQ multiplex PCR; TCRdb keeps in-frame clones, though not all of them. The sample consists of 300,000 to 350,000 clones, 80% to 95% of them appearing once. Sequences were obtained from peripheral blood. These receptors were collected from a woman in her 30s with COVID-19, enrolled during active disease.

This sequence joins TRBV29-1 and TRBJ2-5; tentative D call: TRBD1 (5 bases). Germline CDR1 SQVTM, CDR2 ANQGSEA. With 4 bases removed from V and 0 bases from J, the gap between germline ends came to 15 bases. This CDR3 spans 15 amino acids. The DNA of the CDR3 is TGCAGCGTTGGACGTAGGGGCGATAACCAAGAGACCCAGTACTTC. This encodes CSVGRRGDNQETQYF.

This clone was seen only once. V gene TRBV30 combines with J gene TRBJ1-1; TRBD1 matches 7 bases. The V gene end was trimmed by 4 bases and the J gene end by 2 bases; junction bases not matched to a gene: 4. This CDR3 is built from 13 residues. CDR1 is GTSNPN, CDR2 SVGIG, per germline (reference sequence). The CDR3, as DNA: TGTGCCTGGACGGGACAGCCCAACACTGAAGCTTTCTTT. It codes for CAWTGQPNTEAFF.

This clone was observed a handful of times. The rearrangement joins TRBV7-6 to TRBJ2-7, with 9 positions matching TRBD2. CDR1 is SGHVS, CDR2 FNYEAQ, per germline. CDR3 size: 18 residues. Trimming cost V 4 bases and J 5 bases; bases outside gene matches: 18. The CDR3 here is CASSSLTSGAFLGHEQYF. CDR3 coding DNA: TGTGCCAGCAGCTCCCTGACTAGCGGAGCATTCCTAGGCCACGAGCAGTACTTC.

The chain joins TRBV5-4 to TRBJ2-2; D unresolved. Germline-derived CDR1 and CDR2 are SGHNT and YYREEE (reference sequence). V was clipped by 2 bases and J by 5 bases, with 10 bases between them. This CDR3 has 14 residues. CDR3 DNA sequence: TGTGCCAGCAGCTTCGGCGGTTTAACCGGGGAGCTGTTTTTT. This translates into CASSFGGLTGELFF.

The chain recombines TRBV28 with TRBJ2-3; 9 nucleotides line up with TRBD1. J lost 3 bases, V lost 2 bases, and 6 bases had no gene match. From germline, CDR1 is MDHEN and CDR2 SYDVKM. The CDR3 is 16 residues long. The CDR3 spells CASSLRPTGGTDTQYF. The CDR3 DNA follows: TGTGCCAGCAGTTTAAGGCCGACAGGGGGTACAGATACGCAGTATTTT.

The V call is TRBV7-9, the J call TRBJ2-7; 8 bases agree with TRBD1. The CDR3 is made up of 14 amino acids. V shed 6 bases, J shed 4 bases, and the junction held 8 bases outside the gene matches. Germline V gene sequence: CDR1 SEHNR, CDR2 FQNEAQ (reference sequence). The CDR3 nucleotides read TGTGCCAGCAGATCCACAGGGGGGACGTACGAGCAGTACTTC. It yields the protein CASRSTGGTYEQYF.

The gene calls are TRBV7-8 and TRBJ1-1; D uncertain. This CDR3 has 15 residues. V lost 0 bases to trimming and J lost 1 base, with 9 bases between them. CDR1 and CDR2 (germline): SGHVS, FQNEAQ. CDR3 nucleotides: TGTGCCAGCAGCTTAGCTGGTGAGGGGAACACTGAAGCTTTCTTT. Protein sequence: CASSLAGEGNTEAFF.

The chain combines TRBV5-5 with TRBJ1-1; D is unclear. Germline CDR1 reads SGHKS; CDR2 reads YYEKEE (reference sequence). V was clipped by 3 bases and J by 3 bases, with 15 bases between them. This CDR3 is 15 amino acids long. The CDR3 bases are TGTGCCAGCAGCTATTATGGAGGGTTGGACACTGAAGCTTTCTTT. It codes for CASSYYGGLDTEAFF.

This clone was counted once. The V gene is TRBV24-1, the J gene TRBJ1-1, with D tentatively TRBD1 (5 bases). CDR3 length: 14 amino acids. The V gene's germline CDR1 is KGHDR and CDR2 SFDVKD. V dropped 9 bases and J dropped 2 bases, with 15 bases sitting between them. CDR3 bases: TGTGCCACCGATTGGCGGGGGAGCAACACTGAAGCTTTCTTT. Translation: CATDWRGSNTEAFF.

This sequence joins TRBV5-4 and TRBJ2-1; D may be TRBD2 (5 bases). Between the trimmed V and J ends, which lost 1 base and 4 bases, there was a span of 15 bases. Germline assignment: CDR1 SGHNT and CDR2 YYREEE (reference sequence). The CDR3 totals 16 residues. CDR3 DNA: TGTGCCAGCAGCTTGCCGGGGTCGGTCTCTTACAATGAGCAGTTCTTC. Protein sequence: CASSLPGSVSYNEQFF.

The chain combines TRBV19 with TRBJ2-5; possible D gene TRBD2, 6 bases. This CDR3 has 15 residues. V dropped 5 bases and J dropped 4 bases, with 17 bases sitting between them. Per germline, CDR1 LNHDA and CDR2 SQIVND (reference sequence). CDR3 DNA sequence: TGTGCCAGTAGTCCAGCTGGGGGGTTAGCAGAGACCCAGTACTTC. The encoded protein is CASSPAGGLAETQYF.

The chain employs TRBV10-3 and TRBJ2-7; no definite D call. The germline CDR1 and CDR2 sequences are ENHRY and SYGVKD. The CDR3 consists of 12 residues. V shed 3 bases and J shed 2 bases, with 5 bases lying between them. The CDR3 DNA sequence: TGTGCCATCAGTGACGGAGCCTACGAGCAGTACTTC. Amino acid sequence: CAISDGAYEQYF.

V and J are TRBV12-3 or TRBV12-4 and TRBJ1-2; TRBD1 is a possible D gene (6 bases). Trimming shortened V by 6 bases and J by 0 bases, and 8 bases separated the two germline ends. CDR3 size: 13 residues. The CDR3 loop reads CASSPGANYGYTF. CDR3 sequence (DNA): TGTGCCAGCAGCCCAGGGGCTAACTATGGCTACACCTTC.

The chain links TRBV11-1 to TRBJ1-1, with 7 bases lining up with TRBD1. Germline V gene data show CDR1 as SGHAT and CDR2 as FQDESV (reference sequence). The CDR3 sequence is 15 residues long. With V trimmed by 6 bases and J by 3 bases, 10 bases remained unmatched. CDR3 region: CASSGRGIFHTEAFF. In DNA form, the CDR3 reads TGTGCCAGCAGTGGCAGGGGGATCTTTCACACTGAAGCTTTCTTT.

With respect to this clone: Other nucleotide sequences in the sample specify the same CDR3. The chain is built from TRBV5-1 and TRBJ1-5; 7 bases are a match to TRBD1. J gave up 2 bases and V 4 bases, and 3 bases lay outside the gene matches. The CDR3 spans 14 residues. Per the germline V gene, CDR1 is SGHRS and CDR2 is YFSETQ. CDR3 region: CASSPGQGNQPQHF. In DNA, the CDR3 is TGCGCCAGCAGCCCCGGACAGGGCAATCAGCCCCAGCATTTT.

This clone was recorded many times. The chain couples TRBV7-3 to TRBJ2-1, with 11 bases that match TRBD2. V shed 4 bases, J shed 7 bases, and the junction held 6 bases outside the gene matches. CDR1 and CDR2 (germline): SGHTA, FQGTGA. The CDR3 spans 15 residues. In nucleotides, the CDR3 is TGTGCCAGCAGCTCCGGGACTAGCGGTCTAAATGAGCAGTTCTTC. Translated: CASSSGTSGLNEQFF. The full variable domain, with the rest looked up from reference TRBV7-3 and TRBJ2-1, is GAGVSQTPSNKVTEKGKYVELRCDPISGHTALYWYRQSLGQGPEFLIYFQGTGAADDSGLPNDRFFAVRPEGSVSTLKIQRTERGDSAVYLCASSSGTSGLNEQFFGPGTRLTVL.

The CDR3 DNA reads as TGTGCCAGCAGCTTAGCTGCAGGGGCCGGTTCAGAGCCCCAGCATTTT. This gives the protein CASSLAAGAGSEPQHF. The chain is built from TRBV11-2 and TRBJ1-5; D is perhaps TRBD1 (6 bases). The CDR3 totals 16 residues. The germline V gene has CDR1 SGHAT and CDR2 FQNNGV. The V and J ends lost 1 base and 8 bases respectively, with 18 bases between them.

This clone was recorded only once. This chain links TRBV4-1 with TRBJ2-6, with 7 positions matching TRBD1. Per germline, CDR1 MGHRA and CDR2 YSYEKL. Trimming removed 5 bases from V and 2 bases from J; junction bases left unmatched: 6. The CDR3 runs to 16 residues. CDR3 coding DNA: TGCGCCAGCAGCAGAGCTCAGGGGGCTGGGGCCAACGTCCTGACTTTC. As protein: CASSRAQGAGANVLTF.

The chain recombines TRBV28 with TRBJ1-3, with D unclear. Trimming took 7 bases from V and 4 from J, leaving 14 bases between them. Germline V gives CDR1 MDHEN, CDR2 SYDVKM. The CDR3 sequence is 14 residues long. The DNA for the CDR3 is TGTGCCAGCACCTCGCAGTCGGGGGGAAACACCATATATTTT. As protein: CASTSQSGGNTIYF.

The V and J genes are TRBV9 and TRBJ2-7, with TRBD1 matching over 10 bases. The V gene end was trimmed by 3 bases and the J gene end by 6 bases; junction bases not matched to a gene: 6. Looked up from germline, CDR1 is SGDLS and CDR2 is YYNGEE. CDR3 size: 14 residues. The CDR3 DNA is TGTGCCAGCAGCGCCGGGACAGGGGAGACCGAGCAGTACTTC. This codes for CASSAGTGETEQYF.